This record concerns one TCR beta chain sequence. The CDR3 is 11 amino acids. Between the trimmed V and J ends, which lost 4 bases and 6 bases, there was a span of 5 bases. Germline loops: CDR1 SNHLY, CDR2 FYNNEI. Clones were sequenced by immunoSEQ multiplex PCR, and TCRdb holds only the in-frame ones, with some missing. The table includes 10,000 to 15,000 clones, over 75% detected once. This sample was included in a study of blood T cell repertoires in COVID-19. About the study: Italy, Spain and the United States were the sources of the convalescent and acute COVID-19 samples. PBMCs, B-cell-depleted T cells, or T cells were the source of the cDNA or gDNA that made up the material.

The source is a man at least 80 years old with acute or convalescent COVID-19. The chain carries TRBV2 and TRBJ2-3, with no clear D. Sequenced input: peripheral blood. CDR3 DNA sequence: TGTGCCAGCAGTGTCCGGGATACGCAGTATTTT. It codes for CASSVRDTQYF.